The rows below give T cell receptor beta chains drawn from one sample of a study of radiation and T cells in renal cell carcinoma. Clones were read by immunoSEQ multiplex PCR, and TCRdb kept only the in-frame ones, dropping some. Of around 130,000 clones in the sample, 81% were seen once. This specimen consisted of blood, obtained from a patient whose treatment included radiotherapy and nephrectomy. These receptors were obtained from a woman aged 55-70 years with renal cell carcinoma. Both conserved end residues are part of each CDR3. The size field is filled for only some rows; it gives once, few, many or a size class.

J gene,V gene,clone size,CDR3 protein
TRBJ2-2,TRBV11-3,NA,CASSLDSDGELFF
TRBJ1-5,TRBV7-2,NA,CASSTPGMQNQPQHF
TRBJ2-2,TRBV6-1,NA,CASSTHEAGELFF
TRBJ2-1,TRBV18,NA,CASSPQPGEYNEQFF
TRBJ2-7,TRBV5-4,NA,CASSTLQGSYEQYF
TRBJ1-1,TRBV7-2,NA,CASSFTRRNTEAFF
TRBJ1-4,TRBV4-3,NA,CASSQAFAGLGKLFF
TRBJ1-1,TRBV27,NA,CASSLFWGYTEAFF
TRBJ1-6,TRBV7-9,once,CASSLAGSDLHSPLHF
TRBJ2-5,TRBV2,NA,CASLLTRRETQYF
TRBJ1-1,TRBV9,NA,CASSPGGGRTEAFF
TRBJ1-2,TRBV5-4,NA,CASSPQLGGSYGYTF
TRBJ2-3,TRBV7-2,NA,CASSFSGTDTQYF
TRBJ1-1,TRBV27,NA,CASSPLTGYTEAFF
TRBJ2-2,TRBV2,NA,CASMTFSDGELFF
TRBJ1-5,TRBV19,NA,CASSIAVGGVQPQHF
TRBJ2-2,TRBV19,few,CASSSDRTTGELFF
TRBJ1-3,TRBV5-6,NA,CASSLGIYSGNTIYF
TRBJ1-2,TRBV29-1,NA,CSVGQSYGYTF
TRBJ2-2,TRBV19,few,CAVEQGGTGELFF
TRBJ2-5,TRBV30,once,CAWSGRGADQETQYF
TRBJ2-7,TRBV5-6,NA,CASSLEGVSGLKYEQYF
TRBJ2-7,TRBV6-5,NA,CASSLSTSGRAHEQYF
TRBJ2-2,TRBV6-6,NA,CASSSTGGNTGELFF
TRBJ1-2,TRBV6-5,few,CASSQGSGYGYTF
TRBJ1-2,TRBV5-6,NA,CASSDPFGGNYGYTF
TRBJ2-3,TRBV7-2,once,CASFTPGTDTQYF
TRBJ2-3,TRBV6-1,NA,CASRTGRLGTQYF
TRBJ1-2,TRBV6-6,NA,CASEPAGGAYGYTF
TRBJ2-3,TRBV7-2,once,CASSLGQTVDTQYF
TRBJ1-2,TRBV5-1,many,CASSLVFGGEANYGYTF
TRBJ1-6,TRBV6-5,NA,CASSQDSLYNSPLHF
TRBJ2-7,TRBV6-1,NA,CASSPLAGNSYEQYF
TRBJ1-2,TRBV5-1,many,CASSLEGRVPWGYTF
TRBJ1-2,TRBV5-1,NA,CASSWGTGTYGYTF
TRBJ1-1,TRBV5-1,NA,CASSLAGEVVTEAFF
TRBJ2-3,TRBV5-1,NA,CASSWGWERGSTDTQYF
TRBJ2-3,TRBV11-3,NA,CASSLGLAGGRDTQYF
TRBJ1-2,TRBV28,few,CASSPLTGTGYGYTF
TRBJ1-5,TRBV6-6,NA,CASSSFRDRGAF
TRBJ2-1,TRBV25-1,NA,CASSEGKTPAGSYNEQFF
TRBJ1-2,TRBV6-5,once,CASSHRTGTAHDYTF
TRBJ1-6,TRBV2,NA,CASRRTGVDSPLHF
TRBJ1-4,TRBV10-3,NA,CAISEEETGGNEKLFF
TRBJ2-1,TRBV7-9,NA,CASSLPSGQRINEQFF
TRBJ2-1,TRBV7-2,NA,CASSWTGTSYNEQFF
TRBJ2-1,TRBV7-3,NA,CASSLNGGHSYNEQFF
TRBJ1-5,TRBV28,NA,CASSPGTGPNQPQHF